This T cell receptor (beta chain) was recovered during a study of beta chain features in type 1 diabetes (dated by TCRdb to about 2018). Looking at the study overall: Mean age, gender distribution, total cell number and subset yield did not differ between patients and healthy donors. A total of 107,917,701 sorted cells were examined across all samples, and the number of cells per subset was strongly correlated with RNA yield. Whereas all 30 or so donors provided naive and central memory subsets, regulatory and stem cell-like memory subsets were isolated from just 8 patients and roughly 8 healthy donors. The study compared the TCRB repertoires of sorted circulating CD4+ T cell subsets in recently diagnosed type 1 diabetes patients with those in matched healthy donors. General findings and caveats noted by the study authors: Sequencing cDNA rather than genomic DNA could over-represent highly expressing activated cells, although activation and CD3 levels did not differ between groups. Naive, central memory and regulatory TCRB repertoires appeared more similar among patients than among healthy donors. Because the HLA sub-analyses included only small numbers of individuals, any influence of HLA type on TCRB rearrangement was left unresolved. A moderate but significant shortening of TCRB CDR3 length was observed in type 1 diabetes patients in all four CD4+ subsets. PCR may preferentially amplify shorter templates, but because patient and control samples were amplified and corrected together, any resulting skew would affect both groups equally. Fewer insertions and more nucleotide deletions at VDJ recombination sites were observed in patients with type 1 diabetes, implying thymic rearrangement abnormalities.

From each donor, a single peripheral blood sample of approximately 120 mL on average was drawn into heparinised tubes. A BD FACSAria II and a panel including CD45RO, CCR7, CD25, CD127, CD95 and CD27 were used to sort naive, central memory, regulatory and stem cell-like memory CD4+ T cells. A purity above 98% was achieved for all sorted populations. PBMCs were isolated right away by Lymphoprep density gradient centrifugation and were stained directly, without culture. So that batch effects would be minimized, each experiment stained and sorted samples in pairs, pairing one healthy donor with one patient. This clone turned up a few times. Its cognate antigen has yet to be identified. No per-base quality is available; no much larger clone lies one base away. The entire amount of isolated RNA was reverse transcribed using the High Capacity cDNA Reverse Transcription Kit, so the sequenced TCRB transcripts were expressed ones. Deep immunoSEQ sequencing was performed on naive, central memory and regulatory T cell samples, with an average of around 3.4 million total reads per sample. After sorted cells were lysed in RLT buffer, RNA was extracted with DNase-treated RNeasy Micro or Mini kits, with the choice depending on cell number. To prevent cross-contamination, every cell subset was processed on its own, while patient and healthy donor samples were processed together. The immunoSEQ multiplex PCR was used to amplify TCRB sequences from cDNA, generating 87-bp fragments that spanned the CDR3 region. The amplicons were sequenced using the Illumina HiSeq platform. In the original analysis: PCR bias was computationally corrected using synthetic template baselines, reads within Hamming distance 2 were collapsed, and singletons that could not be merged were discarded. Reads were aligned against IMGT so that V, D and J genes, CDR3 length and insertions or deletions at six rearrangement sites could be assigned. Within each subset, clonotype counts were normalized to sorted cell number, after which true diversity and Gini coefficients were computed with the tcR R package. Repertoire sharing was quantified using the overlap coefficient calculated on TCRB nucleotide sequences. TCRdb carries this immuneACCESS record with in-frame sequences only. Its versions omit some clonotypes, under half of them owing to an unresolved V gene in the studies checked, with the rest unexplained. From that table come the V and J calls and clone size; the DNA was used to work out D and trimming. Recorded for this sample are 400,000 or so clones; 8.5% to 10% of them occurred a single time. In total, the top ten clones hold about 0.64% of the sample.

The germline V gene sets CDR1 to KGHSH and CDR2 to LQKENI. Between the V and J ends, shortened by 2 bases and 0 bases respectively, the junction contains 12 bases. The CDR3 goes from the cysteine to the phenylalanine over 16 residues. The retained sequence is limited to the CDR3, 48 bases, with the frame set at the first base. The receptor was derived from a man in his thirties or forties with type 1 diabetes. The specimen sequenced was central memory CD4+ T cells from blood. The sequence links TRBV18 to TRBJ2-3; the D call is tentative, TRBD1 or TRBD2, as each matches 5 bases. The DNA is as follows: TGTGCCAGCTCACCAATGAGGGGCGGGAGCACAGATACGCAGTATTTT. Its protein reads: CASSPMRGGSTDTQYF. Where the CDR3 stops, the reference TRBV18 and TRBJ2-3 genes take over; the full variable domain is NAGVMQNPRHLVRRRGQEARLRCSPMKGHSHVYWYRQLPEEGLKFMVYLQKENIIDESGMPKERFSAEFPKEGPSILRIQQVVRGDSAAYFCASSPMRGGSTDTQYFGPGTRLTVL.